This T cell receptor (beta chain) was sequenced in a study of early T cells in non-severe SARS-CoV-2 infection. Whole-study context: Bulk RNA isolated from unsorted whole blood underwent sequencing; chains were not paired.

Germline V gives CDR1 MNHNY, CDR2 SVGAGI (reference sequence). Germline trimming cut 0 bases from V and 8 bases from J; bases unmatched to any gene: 9. This CDR3 is 15 amino acids long. This clonotype has more than one count but fewer than ten. As yet, its antigen is unknown. Study conclusions and caveats: Database matching using VDJdb favored anti-spike CD8 responses, with private and CD4 specificities left missing.

Researchers attached unique molecular identifiers to individual cDNA molecules. TCRdb ran MiXCR on the 5' RACE reads and lists one entry per CDR3 protein. The sample includes roughly 99,000 distinct CDR3 sequences, around 10% seen only once; the top ten take under 9%. This chain links TRBV6-6 with TRBJ1-2, with TRBD1 identical over 7 bases. The receptor's source is an adult who was a healthcare worker with PCR-confirmed SARS-CoV-2 infection or an uninfected control (not recorded which). The specimen sequenced was whole blood. Here the CDR3 DNA reads TGTGCCAGCAGTTACTCGAAGGGAGGGGGCGGCGGCTACACCTTC. Protein product: CASSYSKGGGGGYTF.